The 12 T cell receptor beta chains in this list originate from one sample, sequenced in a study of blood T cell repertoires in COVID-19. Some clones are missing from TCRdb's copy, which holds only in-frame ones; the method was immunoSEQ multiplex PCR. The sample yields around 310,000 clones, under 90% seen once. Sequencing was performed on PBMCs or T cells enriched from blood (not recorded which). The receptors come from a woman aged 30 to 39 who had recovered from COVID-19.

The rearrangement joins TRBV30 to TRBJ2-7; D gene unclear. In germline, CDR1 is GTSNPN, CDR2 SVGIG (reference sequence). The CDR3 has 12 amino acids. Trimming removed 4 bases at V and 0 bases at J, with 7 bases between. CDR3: CAWTVSSYEQYF. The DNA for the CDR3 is TGTGCCTGGACGGTGAGCTCCTACGAGCAGTACTTC.

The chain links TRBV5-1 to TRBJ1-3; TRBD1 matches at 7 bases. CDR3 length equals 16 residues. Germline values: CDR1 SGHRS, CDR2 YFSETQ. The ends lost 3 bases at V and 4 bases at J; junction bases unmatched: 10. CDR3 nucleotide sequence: TGCGCCAGCAGCTCAACCACAGGGGATGCGGGAAACACCATATATTTT. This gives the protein CASSSTTGDAGNTIYF.

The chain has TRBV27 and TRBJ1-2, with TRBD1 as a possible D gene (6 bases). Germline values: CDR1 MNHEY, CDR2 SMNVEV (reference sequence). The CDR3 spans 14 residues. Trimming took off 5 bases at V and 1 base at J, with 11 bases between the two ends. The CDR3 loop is CASSRGGFNYGYTF. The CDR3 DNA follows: TGTGCCAGCAGTCGAGGGGGTTTTAACTATGGCTACACCTTC.

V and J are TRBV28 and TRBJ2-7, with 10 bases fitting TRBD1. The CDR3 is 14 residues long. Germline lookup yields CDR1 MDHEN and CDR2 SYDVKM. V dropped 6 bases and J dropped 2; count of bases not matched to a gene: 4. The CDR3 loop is CASRSGTGAYEQYF. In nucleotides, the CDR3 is TGTGCCAGCAGATCCGGGACAGGGGCCTACGAGCAGTACTTC. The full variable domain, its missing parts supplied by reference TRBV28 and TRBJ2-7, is DVKVTQSSRYLVKRTGEKVFLECVQDMDHENMFWYRQDPGLGLRLIYFSYDVKMKEKGDIPEGYSVSREKKERFSLILESASTNQTSMYLCASRSGTGAYEQYFGPGTRLTVT.

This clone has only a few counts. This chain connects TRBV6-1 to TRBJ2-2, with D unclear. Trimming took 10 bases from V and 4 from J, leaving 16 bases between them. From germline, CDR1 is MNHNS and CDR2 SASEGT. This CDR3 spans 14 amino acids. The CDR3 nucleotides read TGTGCCACTGTATTACGAGTCGGCACCGGGGAGCTGTTTTTT. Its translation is CATVLRVGTGELFF.

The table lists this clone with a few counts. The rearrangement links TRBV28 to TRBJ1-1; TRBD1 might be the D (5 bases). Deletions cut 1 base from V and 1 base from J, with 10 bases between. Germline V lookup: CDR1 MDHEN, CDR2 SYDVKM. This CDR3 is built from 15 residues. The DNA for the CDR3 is TGTGCCAGCAGTTTATCATCAGGGTGGAACACTGAAGCTTTCTTT. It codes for CASSLSSGWNTEAFF.

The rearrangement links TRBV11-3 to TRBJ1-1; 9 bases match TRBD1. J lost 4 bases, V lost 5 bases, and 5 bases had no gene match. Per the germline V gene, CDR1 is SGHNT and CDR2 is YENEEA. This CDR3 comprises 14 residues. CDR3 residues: CASSPGQGATEAFF. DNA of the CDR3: TGTGCCAGCAGCCCGGGACAGGGTGCCACTGAAGCTTTCTTT.

The CDR3 coding sequence is TGTGCCAGCAGCGTAGGGGGATGGGGACTAGGCGCAGATACGCAGTATTTT. This sequence encodes CASSVGGWGLGADTQYF. V usage is TRBV9 and J usage is TRBJ2-3, with 8 bases that match TRBD2. The junction had 10 bases not matched to a gene; V was cut back by 0 bases and J by 4 bases. The length of the CDR3 is 17 residues. Per germline, CDR1 SGDLS and CDR2 YYNGEE. Based on the CDR3 plus reference TRBV9 and TRBJ2-3, the full variable domain is DSGVTQTPKHLITATGQRVTLRCSPRSGDLSVYWYQQSLDQGLQFLIQYYNGEERAKGNILERFSAQQFPDLHSELNLSSLELGDSALYFCASSVGGWGLGADTQYFGPGTRLTVL.

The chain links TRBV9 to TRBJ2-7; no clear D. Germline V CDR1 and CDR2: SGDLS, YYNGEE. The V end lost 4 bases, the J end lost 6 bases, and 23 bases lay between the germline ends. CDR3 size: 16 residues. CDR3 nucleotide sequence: TGTGCCAGCAGCAGCCGACTTCGGATGGATAACCCCGAGCAGTACTTC. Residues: CASSSRLRMDNPEQYF.

In nucleotides, the CDR3 is TGTGCCAGCAGCGTGTCAGGGGTCAACAATGAGCAGTTCTTC. Its translation is CASSVSGVNNEQFF. The chain combines TRBV9 with TRBJ2-1, with D possibly matching TRBD1 (6 bases). V lost 2 bases and J lost 5, with 11 bases in between. The CDR3 length is 14 residues. The V gene's germline CDR1 is SGDLS and CDR2 YYNGEE.

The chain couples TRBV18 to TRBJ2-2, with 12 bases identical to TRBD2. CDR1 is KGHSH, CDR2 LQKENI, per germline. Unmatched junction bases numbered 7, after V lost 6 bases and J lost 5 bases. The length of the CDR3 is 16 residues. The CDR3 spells CASSHGLAGRTGELFF. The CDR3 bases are TGTGCCAGCTCCCACGGACTAGCGGGAAGAACCGGGGAGCTGTTTTTT.

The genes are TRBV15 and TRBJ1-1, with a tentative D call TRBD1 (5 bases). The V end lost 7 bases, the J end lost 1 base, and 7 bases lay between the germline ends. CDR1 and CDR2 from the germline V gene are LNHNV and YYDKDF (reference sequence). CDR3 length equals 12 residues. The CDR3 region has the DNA TGTGCCACCATGGGGCCGAACACTGAAGCTTTCTTT. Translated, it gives CATMGPNTEAFF. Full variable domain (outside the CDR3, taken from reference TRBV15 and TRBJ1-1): DAMVIQNPRYQVTQFGKPVTLSCSQTLNHNVMYWYQQKSSQAPKLLFHYYDKDFNNEADTPDNFQSRRPNTSFCFLDIRSPGLGDTAMYLCATMGPNTEAFFGQGTRLTVV.